The rows below give T cell receptor beta chains drawn from one sample of a study of identical twins. Via MiXCR, TCRdb re-called the 5' RACE reads, giving one row per CDR3 protein. The sample shows around 650,000 distinct CDR3 sequences, under 8.5% of them seen only once. The sample was also linked to a second study, of yellow fever vaccine responses in identical twins.

What was sequenced was PBMCs. The receptors were sampled from a young woman in good health. Each CDR3 is given with its conserved first and last residue. A D gene is named only where the DNA matches it firmly. Clone size is not always given. Where it is, it says once, few, many or a class for expanded clones.

v_call	j_call	d_call	clone_size	cdr3_nt	cdr3_aa
TRBV6-1	TRBJ1-4	TRBD1	many	TGTGCCAGCAGCCCCGGGACAGGGGTACTGGTTGGGAATGAAAAACTGTTTTTT	CASSPGTGVLVGNEKLFF
TRBV12-3/TRBV12-4	TRBJ1-2	TRBD1	NA	TGTGCCAGCAGTTTGCTGGACAGGTGGGGAGATGGCTACACCTTC	CASSLLDRWGDGYTF
TRBV5-1	TRBJ2-2	NA	many	TGCGCCAGCAGCTATGGCCAGGGTTTTGCCGGGGAGCTGTTTTTT	CASSYGQGFAGELFF
TRBV29-1	TRBJ1-2	NA	many	TGCAGCGTTGTGACCCTTGGGGGGAACTATGGCTACACCTTC	CSVVTLGGNYGYTF
TRBV20-1	TRBJ2-2	NA	few	TGCAGTGCTAGGGCATCACTAGTAAACTCCGGGGAGCTGTTTTTT	CSARASLVNSGELFF
TRBV6-2/TRBV6-3	TRBJ1-3	NA	NA	TGTGCCAGCAGTTACGGGGCGGGGAGCACCATATATTTT	CASSYGAGSTIYF
TRBV7-2	TRBJ2-2	TRBD1	NA	TGTGCCAGCAGCTTTGGACAGGGGGCAAGGGAGCTGTTTTTT	CASSFGQGARELFF
TRBV7-6	TRBJ2-5	NA	few	TGTGCCAGCAGCTCAAACCCACAGGGACGGGGAGAGACCCAGTACTTC	CASSSNPQGRGETQYF
TRBV5-6	TRBJ1-1	NA	many	TGTGCCAGCAGCTTGGAGGTCTCCAACACTGAAGCTTTCTTT	CASSLEVSNTEAFF
TRBV12-3/TRBV12-4	TRBJ1-4	NA	NA	TGTGCCAGCAGTCCCGGGCCGAGGGAAAAACTGTTTTTT	CASSPGPREKLFF
TRBV12-3/TRBV12-4	TRBJ2-7	NA	NA	TGTGCCAGCAGTGGCCAGGAGAGACCGTACGAGCAGTACTTC	CASSGQERPYEQYF
TRBV29-1	TRBJ1-1	NA	many	TGCAGCGTTGCCGGGGAGATGAACACTGAAGCTTTCTTT	CSVAGEMNTEAFF
TRBV7-1	TRBJ2-6	NA	NA	TGTGCCAGCAGCTCCACGACCCTTCTCTCCCTCCTAGGCGTGACAGTCCTAGCCAACGTCCTGACTTTC	CASSSTTLLSLLGVTVLANVLTF
TRBV6-2/TRBV6-3	TRBJ2-2	NA	NA	TGTGCCAGCAGTTACGGGGGCACCTCTCCCACCGGGGAGCTGTTTTTT	CASSYGGTSPTGELFF
TRBV4-2	TRBJ1-1	NA	many	TGTGCCAGCAGCCTAGACCTGACAGGCGACGTCGCCAACACTGAAGCTTTCTTT	CASSLDLTGDVANTEAFF
TRBV21-1	TRBJ2-3	NA	many	TGTGCCAGCAGCCCCCTCCGGAGCACAGATACGCAGTATTTT	CASSPLRSTDTQYF
TRBV12-3/TRBV12-4	TRBJ1-3	NA	many	TGTGCCAGCAGCGCTGACAGCGGAAACACCATATATTTT	CASSADSGNTIYF
TRBV3-1	TRBJ2-6	NA	few	TGTGCCAGCACCACGACAGGTTTGGTGGCTGGGGCCAACGTCCTGACTTTC	CASTTTGLVAGANVLTF
TRBV7-8	TRBJ2-1	TRBD1	few	TGTGCCAGCAGCCACAGACAGGGGTGGAATGAGCAGTTCTTC	CASSHRQGWNEQFF
TRBV12-3/TRBV12-4	TRBJ1-1	NA	many	TGTGCCAGCAGCCTCTCGAGCACTGAAGCTTTCTTT	CASSLSSTEAFF
TRBV12-3/TRBV12-4	TRBJ2-3	NA	many	TGTGCCAGCAGTTTCGACCGGGGGAACACAGATACGCAGTATTTT	CASSFDRGNTDTQYF
TRBV10-3	TRBJ2-6	NA	many	TGTGCCATCAGTTCCCATACGGCCAACGTCCTGACTTTC	CAISSHTANVLTF
TRBV5-1	TRBJ1-2	NA	NA	TGCGCCAGCAGCTTGGGGGCAGACCCTGGCTACACCTTC	CASSLGADPGYTF
TRBV12-3/TRBV12-4	TRBJ2-3	TRBD1	few	TGTGCCAGCAGGAGGGACAGGGGCACAGATACGCAGTATTTT	CASRRDRGTDTQYF
TRBV20-1	TRBJ1-4	NA	few	TGCAGTGCTAGCGGGAACGAAAAACTGTTTTTT	CSASGNEKLFF
TRBV24-1	TRBJ2-3	NA	NA	TGTGCCGCCGGCAGTACGGAAGATACGCAGTATTTT	CAAGSTEDTQYF
TRBV5-1	TRBJ2-3	NA	few	TGCGCCAGCAGCTTGGCCATACAGGATACGCAGTATTTT	CASSLAIQDTQYF
TRBV6-5	TRBJ2-7	TRBD1	few	TGTGCCAGCAGTCACGGGACAGGGGGGACCTACGAGCAGTACTTC	CASSHGTGGTYEQYF
TRBV28	TRBJ1-5	NA	many	TGTGCCAGCACCACCCGACAGGAACCAAATCAGCCCCAGCATTTT	CASTTRQEPNQPQHF
TRBV20-1	TRBJ1-2	NA	many	TGCAGTGCCCTGATAGACATAGTGGACGGCTACACCTTC	CSALIDIVDGYTF
TRBV7-7	TRBJ2-1	TRBD1	few	TGTGCCAGCAGCACAGGACAGGCCCCTGGCAATGAGCAGTTCTTC	CASSTGQAPGNEQFF
TRBV2	TRBJ1-5	NA	NA	TGTGCCAGCAGTGGGGGTTGGGGTAGCAATCAGCCCCAGCATTTT	CASSGGWGSNQPQHF
TRBV6-1	TRBJ2-4	TRBD1	NA	TGTGCCAGCAGCGGACAGGGAGCGAACATTCAGTACTTC	CASSGQGANIQYF